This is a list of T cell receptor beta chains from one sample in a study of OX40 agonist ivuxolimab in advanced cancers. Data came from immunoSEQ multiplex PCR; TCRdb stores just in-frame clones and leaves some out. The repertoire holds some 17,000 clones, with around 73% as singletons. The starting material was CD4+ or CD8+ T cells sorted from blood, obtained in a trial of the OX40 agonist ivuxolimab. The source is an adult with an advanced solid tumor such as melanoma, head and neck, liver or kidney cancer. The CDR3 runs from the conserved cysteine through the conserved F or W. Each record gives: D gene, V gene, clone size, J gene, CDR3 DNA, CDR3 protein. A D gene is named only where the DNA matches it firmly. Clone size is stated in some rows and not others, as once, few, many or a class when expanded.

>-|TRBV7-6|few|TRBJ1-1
TGTGCCAGCAGCCCCGGACGGCCGAACACTGAAGCTTTCTTT
CASSPGRPNTEAFF
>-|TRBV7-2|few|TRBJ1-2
TGTGCCAGCAGCCCCTCCCACGAAACTAACTATGGCTACACCTTC
CASSPSHETNYGYTF
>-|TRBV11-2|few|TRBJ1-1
TGTGCCAGCAGCTTAGAGGGGGTAGCTTTCTTT
CASSLEGVAFF
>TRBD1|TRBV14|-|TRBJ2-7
TGTGCCAGCAGCCAAGTACGGACAGGGGGTCTTAACTCCTACGAGCAGTACTTC
CASSQVRTGGLNSYEQYF
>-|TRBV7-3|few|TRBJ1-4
TGTGCCAGCAGCTTATCAAGGGCGACGAATGAAAAACTGTTTTTT
CASSLSRATNEKLFF
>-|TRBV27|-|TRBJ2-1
TGTGCCAGCAGTTTATTTTCCGCTGGGTATGAGCAGTTCTTC
CASSLFSAGYEQFF
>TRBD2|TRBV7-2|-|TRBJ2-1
TGTGCCAGCAGCTTAGAAAGACTAGCGGGATACCCTTCCTACAATGAGCAGTTCTTC
CASSLERLAGYPSYNEQFF
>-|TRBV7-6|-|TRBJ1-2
TGTGCCAGCAGCTTAGATACCAGACCCGCTAACTATGGCTACACCTTC
CASSLDTRPANYGYTF
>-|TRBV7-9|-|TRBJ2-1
TGTGCCAGCAGCTTGTTCGGAGTATGGAATGAGCAGTTCTTC
CASSLFGVWNEQFF
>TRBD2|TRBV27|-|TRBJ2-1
TGTGCCAGCAGTTCCACCCAGACTAGCGGCGACGACAATGAGCAGTTCTTC
CASSSTQTSGDDNEQFF
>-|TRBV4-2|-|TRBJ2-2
TGTGCCAGCAGCCAAGATACGCCTAATAGGAACACCGGGGAGCTGTTTTTT
CASSQDTPNRNTGELFF
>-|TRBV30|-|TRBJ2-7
TGTGCCTGGTCCTCTTCCTACGAGCAGTACTTC
CAWSSSYEQYF
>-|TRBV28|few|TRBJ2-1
TGTGCCACCCGGAGGAGCGCATACAATGAGCAGTTCTTC
CATRRSAYNEQFF
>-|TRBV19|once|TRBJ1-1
TGTGCCAGTAGTATCCGAATGGGGGTAATCACTGAAGCTTTCTTT
CASSIRMGVITEAFF
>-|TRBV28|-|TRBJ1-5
TGTGCCAGCAGTGACTACAGACAGCCCAATCAGCCCCAGCATTTT
CASSDYRQPNQPQHF
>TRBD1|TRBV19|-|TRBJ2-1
TGTGCCAGTAGTCCTCGGACAGGATACTACAATGAGCAGTTCTTC
CASSPRTGYYNEQFF
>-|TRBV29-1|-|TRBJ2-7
TGCAGCGTTGGCGACGGGATGAACGAGCAGTACTTC
CSVGDGMNEQYF
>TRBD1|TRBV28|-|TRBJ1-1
TGTGCCAGCAGCCAATCCCGGGACAGGCTGAACACTGAAGCTTTCTTT
CASSQSRDRLNTEAFF
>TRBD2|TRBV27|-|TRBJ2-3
TGTGCCAGCAGGAGACCGGGACTAGCGGAACCCCGGGGGGCAGATACGCAGTATTTT
CASRRPGLAEPRGADTQYF
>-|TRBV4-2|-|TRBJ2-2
TGTGCCAGCAGCCAAGGATTTGCAGTAGCCGGGGAGCTGTTTTTT
CASSQGFAVAGELFF
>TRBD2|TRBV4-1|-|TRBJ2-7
TGCGCCAGCAGCCAAACTAGCGGGAGGTCCTACGAGCAGTACTTC
CASSQTSGRSYEQYF
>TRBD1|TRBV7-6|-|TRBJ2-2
TGTGCCAGCAGCGCGACAGGGGCCGGGGAGCTGTTTTTT
CASSATGAGELFF
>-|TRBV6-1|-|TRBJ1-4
TGTGCCAGCAGTGACTCCTGGCGCGAAAAACTGTTTTTT
CASSDSWREKLFF
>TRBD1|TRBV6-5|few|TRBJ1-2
TGTGCCAGCAGTTTCGCGCCGGGACAGGGGATTCGGGGCTACACCTTC
CASSFAPGQGIRGYTF
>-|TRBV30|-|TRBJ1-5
TGTGCCTGGAGTGGGGCAGTCGGCAATCAGCCCCAGCATTTT
CAWSGAVGNQPQHF
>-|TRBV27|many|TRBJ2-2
TGTGCCAGCTCCGGGACGTACACCGGGGAGCTGTTTTTT
CASSGTYTGELFF
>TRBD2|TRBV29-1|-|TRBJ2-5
TGCAGCGTTGTCCCGTGGCTAGCGGGGCAAGAGACCCAGTACTTC
CSVVPWLAGQETQYF
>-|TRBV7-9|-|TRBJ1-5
TGTGCCAGCAGCGATTTACAGGGAAGTCAGCCCCAGCATTTT
CASSDLQGSQPQHF
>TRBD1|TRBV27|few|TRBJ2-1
TGTGCCAGCAGCTTTTATATGGGACAGACTACCCTCTCCTACAATGAGCAGTTCTTC
CASSFYMGQTTLSYNEQFF
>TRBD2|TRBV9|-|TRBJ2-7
TGTGCCAGCAGCGTAACTGTAGCGGGAGGCCGCGGGGAGCAGTACTTC
CASSVTVAGGRGEQYF
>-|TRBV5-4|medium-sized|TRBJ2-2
TGTGCCAGCAGGGGCAGCAACACCGGGGAGCTGTTTTTT
CASRGSNTGELFF
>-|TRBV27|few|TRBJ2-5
TGTGCCAGCAGTTTATACCAGGGCCGGGAGACCCAGTACTTC
CASSLYQGRETQYF